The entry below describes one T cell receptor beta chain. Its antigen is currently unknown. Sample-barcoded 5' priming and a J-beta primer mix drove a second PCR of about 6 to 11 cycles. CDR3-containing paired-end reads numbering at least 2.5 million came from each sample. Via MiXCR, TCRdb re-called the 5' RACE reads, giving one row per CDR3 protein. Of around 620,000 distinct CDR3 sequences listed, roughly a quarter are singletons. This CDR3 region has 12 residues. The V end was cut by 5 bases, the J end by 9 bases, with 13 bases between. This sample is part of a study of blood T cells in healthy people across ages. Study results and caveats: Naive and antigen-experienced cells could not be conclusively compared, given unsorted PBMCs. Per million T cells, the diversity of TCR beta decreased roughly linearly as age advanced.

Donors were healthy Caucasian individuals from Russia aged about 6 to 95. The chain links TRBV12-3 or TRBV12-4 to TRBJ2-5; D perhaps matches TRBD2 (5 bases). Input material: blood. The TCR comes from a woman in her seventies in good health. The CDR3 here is CASSAREAAQYF. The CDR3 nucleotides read TGTGCCAGCAGTGCTAGGGAAGCGGCCCAGTACTTC.